Below are 17 T cell receptor beta chains sequenced from a single sample in a study of blood T cell repertoires in COVID-19. Profiled with immunoSEQ multiplex PCR; TCRdb holds only in-frame clones, not every one. This table holds more than 400,000 clones, about 85% found once. The sample was PBMCs or T cells enriched from blood (not recorded which). The receptors were gathered from a young woman who had recovered from COVID-19.

The chain links TRBV5-1 to TRBJ2-3; tentative D call: TRBD2 (6 bases). V shed 3 bases and J shed 4 bases, with 15 bases lying between them. The CDR3 contains 15 residues. Germline-derived CDR1 and CDR2 are SGHRS and YFSETQ. The CDR3 protein is CASSSPEGGADTQYF. CDR3 bases: TGCGCCAGCAGCTCCCCGGAGGGTGGGGCAGATACGCAGTATTTT.

Details on this clone: This CDR3 is also generated by other DNA sequences in the sample. The chain is built from TRBV5-1 and TRBJ1-3, with D possibly TRBD1 on 5 matching bases. The ends were cut back, 0 bases at V and 3 bases at J, with 7 bases in the middle. The length of the CDR3 is 14 residues. From germline, CDR1 is SGHRS and CDR2 YFSETQ. The CDR3 coding sequence is TGCGCCAGCAGCTTGGGGGGCAGTGGAAACACCATATATTTT. Amino acid sequence: CASSLGGSGNTIYF. Supplemented by reference TRBV5-1 and TRBJ1-3, the full variable domain reads KAGVTQTPRYLIKTRGQQVTLSCSPISGHRSVSWYQQTPGQGLQFLFEYFSETQRNKGNFPGRFSGRQFSNSRSEMNVSTLELGDSALYLCASSLGGSGNTIYFGEGSWLTVV.

This chain connects TRBV2 to TRBJ1-2, with TRBD1 matching 7 bases. The CDR3 runs to 14 residues. The V segment lost 4 bases and the J segment 6 bases; nucleotides outside the gene matches: 8. Germline values: CDR1 SNHLY, CDR2 FYNNEI. DNA of the CDR3: TGTGCCAGCAGTGGAAGTCGGACAGGACATGGCTACACCTTC. Encoded protein: CASSGSRTGHGYTF.

The V and J genes are TRBV5-1 and TRBJ1-2; no definite D call. Germline CDR1 SGHRS, CDR2 YFSETQ. V lost 4 bases, J lost 6 bases, and 13 bases lay in between. This CDR3 is 13 amino acids long. CDR3 protein: CASSETRSDGYTF. CDR3 coding DNA: TGCGCCAGCAGCGAGACCAGGTCCGATGGCTACACCTTC.

The chain joins TRBV9 to TRBJ1-6; D unclear. The CDR3 length is 13 residues. CDR1 is SGDLS, CDR2 YYNGEE, per germline. Trimming left V 1 base short and J 8 bases short, with 7 bases between. The CDR3 here is CASSVQLDSPLHF. DNA for the CDR3: TGTGCCAGCAGCGTACAGCTAGATTCACCCCTCCACTTT.

The chain employs TRBV7-8 and TRBJ1-6; 7 bases are shared with TRBD1. Germline V gene sequence: CDR1 SGHVS, CDR2 FQNEAQ. V lost 8 bases to trimming and J lost 3 bases; unmatched junction nucleotides: 4. The CDR3 is 14 amino acids. The CDR3 DNA follows: TGTGCCAGCCGCTCAGGGGGCTATAATTCACCCCTCCACTTT. Encoded protein: CASRSGGYNSPLHF.

The gene calls are TRBV30 and TRBJ1-3; D is unclear. Trimming removed 1 base at V and 0 bases at J, with 10 bases between. Germline V gives CDR1 GTSNPN, CDR2 SVGIG (reference sequence). CDR3 length: 15 residues. The CDR3 DNA follows: TGTGCCTGGAGTGATAAGAGGGCCTCTGGAAACACCATATATTTT. This translates into CAWSDKRASGNTIYF. Together with reference TRBV30 and TRBJ1-3, the CDR3 gives the full variable domain: SQTIHQWPATLVQPVGSPLSLECTVEGTSNPNLYWYRQAAGRGLQLLFYSVGIGQISSEVPQNLSASRPQDRQFILSSKKLLLSDSGFYLCAWSDKRASGNTIYFGEGSWLTVV.

The chain uses TRBV6-5 and TRBJ1-2; D call uncertain. This CDR3 has 13 residues. V was cut by 10 bases and J by 5 bases, with 17 bases left in between. Germline V gene data show CDR1 as MNHEY and CDR2 as SVGAGI. CDR3 bases: TGTGCCACCCGATTAGAGAGGCGTTATGGCTACACCTTC. This translates into CATRLERRYGYTF.

The chain recombines TRBV6-5 with TRBJ2-7; D call uncertain. CDR1 is MNHEY, CDR2 SVGAGI, per germline. Trimming cost V 5 bases and J 4 bases, with 12 bases left between them. The length of the CDR3 is 13 residues. CDR3 nucleotides: TGTGCCAGCAGTCGTGAACTCCAATACGAGCAGTACTTC. Translated, it gives CASSRELQYEQYF.

The rearrangement joins TRBV7-9 to TRBJ2-1; 8 positions match TRBD2. This CDR3 comprises 15 residues. CDR1 SEHNR and CDR2 FQNEAQ come from the germline V gene (reference sequence). Losses at the gene ends were 6 bases for V and 0 bases for J; bases not matched to a gene: 4. In DNA form, the CDR3 reads TGTGCCAGCAGGGAAAGCGGGGGCTCCTACAATGAGCAGTTCTTC. Translation gives CASRESGGSYNEQFF.

This clone occurred once. The gene calls are TRBV5-5 and TRBJ1-4, with TRBD1 identical over 8 bases. Germline V CDR1 and CDR2: SGHKS, YYEKEE (reference sequence). The CDR3 consists of 15 residues. Losses at the gene ends were 7 bases for V and 7 bases for J; bases not matched to a gene: 12. The CDR3 DNA sequence: TGTGCCAGCCGCCGGTCCTCAGGGGGCAGTGAAAAACTGTTTTTT. Amino acid sequence: CASRRSSGGSEKLFF.

This chain joins TRBV19 and TRBJ1-1, with a possible D match to TRBD1 (6 bases). The CDR3 length is 13 residues. Germline assignment: CDR1 LNHDA and CDR2 SQIVND (reference sequence). V was cut by 6 bases and J by 6 bases, with 14 bases left in between. CDR3 coding DNA: TGTGCCAGTAGGACAGGCCTAGGAGCTGAAGCTTTCTTT. Protein product: CASRTGLGAEAFF.

In nucleotides, the CDR3 is TGTGCCTGGAGTGTGACAGGGGCAAGGACTGAAGCTTTCTTT. Residues: CAWSVTGARTEAFF. The chain employs TRBV30 and TRBJ1-1; TRBD1 matches at 8 bases. The CDR3 spans 14 residues. Germline CDR1 is GTSNPN and CDR2 is SVGIG (reference sequence). The junction had 5 bases not matched to a gene; V was cut back by 0 bases and J by 5 bases.

CDR3 loop: CASSLEDRDRDTEAFF. The CDR3 DNA reads TGTGCCAGCTCACTCGAGGACCGGGACAGGGACACTGAAGCTTTCTTT. The chain combines TRBV18 with TRBJ1-1, with TRBD1 matching 9 bases. The V gene end was trimmed by 4 bases and the J gene end by 3 bases; junction bases not matched to a gene: 9. Germline assignment: CDR1 KGHSH and CDR2 LQKENI. The CDR3 length is 16 residues.

This clone appeared a single time. The chain couples TRBV4-1 to TRBJ1-2; the D is unclear. Trimming left V 4 bases short and J 7 bases short, with 22 bases between. Germline V gene data show CDR1 as MGHRA and CDR2 as YSYEKL. The CDR3 spans 16 residues. The CDR3 DNA is TGCGCCAGCAGCCTCGGCGGTATCGGGAATGTGGGTGGCTACACCTTC. It yields the protein CASSLGGIGNVGGYTF.

The chain couples TRBV15 to TRBJ2-2; no clear D gene. The germline V gene encodes CDR1 LNHNV and CDR2 YYDKDF (reference sequence). The V and J ends lost 0 bases and 0 bases respectively, with 5 bases between them. The CDR3 totals 15 residues. The CDR3 reads CATSRDRPNTGELFF. The CDR3 coding sequence is TGTGCCACCAGCAGAGACAGGCCGAACACCGGGGAGCTGTTTTTT.

The DNA for the CDR3 is TGTGCCAGCAGCCCCGCGGGAGCTAACTATGGCTACACCTTC. Amino acid sequence: CASSPAGANYGYTF. The V call is TRBV7-2, the J call TRBJ1-2; no definite D call. With 5 bases removed from V and 0 bases from J, the gap between germline ends came to 10 bases. CDR1 and CDR2 from the germline V gene are SGHTA and FQGNSA. The CDR3 runs 14 residues.